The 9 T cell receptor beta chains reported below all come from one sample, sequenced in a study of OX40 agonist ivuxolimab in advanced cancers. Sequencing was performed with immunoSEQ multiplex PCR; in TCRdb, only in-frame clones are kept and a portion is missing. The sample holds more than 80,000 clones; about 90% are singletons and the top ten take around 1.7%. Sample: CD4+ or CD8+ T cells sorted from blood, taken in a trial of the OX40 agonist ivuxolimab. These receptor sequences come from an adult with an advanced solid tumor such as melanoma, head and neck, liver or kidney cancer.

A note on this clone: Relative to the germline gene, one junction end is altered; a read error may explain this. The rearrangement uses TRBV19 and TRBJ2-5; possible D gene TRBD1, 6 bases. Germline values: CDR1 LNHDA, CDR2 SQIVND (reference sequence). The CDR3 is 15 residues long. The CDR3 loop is CASNIGARGEETQYF. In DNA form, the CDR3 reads TGTGCCAGTAATATAGGCGCCAGGGGTGAAGAGACCCAGTACTTC.

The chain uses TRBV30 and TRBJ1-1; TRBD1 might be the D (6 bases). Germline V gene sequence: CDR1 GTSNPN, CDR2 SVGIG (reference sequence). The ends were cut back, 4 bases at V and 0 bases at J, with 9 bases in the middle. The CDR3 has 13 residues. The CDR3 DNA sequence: TGTGCCTGGAATGCAGGGGTGAACACTGAAGCTTTCTTT. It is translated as CAWNAGVNTEAFF.

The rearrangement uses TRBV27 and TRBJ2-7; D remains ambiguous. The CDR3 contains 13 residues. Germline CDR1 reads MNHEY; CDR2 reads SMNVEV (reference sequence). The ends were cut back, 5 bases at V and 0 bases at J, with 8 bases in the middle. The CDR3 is CASSQFLSYEQYF. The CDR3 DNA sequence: TGTGCCAGCAGTCAATTTCTCTCCTACGAGCAGTACTTC.

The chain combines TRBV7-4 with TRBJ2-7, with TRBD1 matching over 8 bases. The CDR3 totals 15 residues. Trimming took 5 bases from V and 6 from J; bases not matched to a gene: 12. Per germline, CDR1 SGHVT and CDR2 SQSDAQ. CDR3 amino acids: CASSPWRQGASEQYF. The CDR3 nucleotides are TGTGCCAGCAGCCCTTGGAGGCAGGGGGCCTCCGAGCAGTACTTC. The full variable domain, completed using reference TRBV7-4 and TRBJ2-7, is GAGVSQSPRYKVAKRGRDVALRCDSISGHVTLYWYRQTLGQGSEVLTYSQSDAQRDKSGRPSGRFSAERPERSVSTLKIQRTEQGDSAVYLCASSPWRQGASEQYFGPGTRLTVT.

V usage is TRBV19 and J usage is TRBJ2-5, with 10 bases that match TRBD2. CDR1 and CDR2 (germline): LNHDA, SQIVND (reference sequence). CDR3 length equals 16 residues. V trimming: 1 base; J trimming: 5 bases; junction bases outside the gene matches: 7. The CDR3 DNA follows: TGTGCCAGTAGTATAGGACTAGCGGGCGTGGGGGAGACCCAGTACTTC. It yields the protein CASSIGLAGVGETQYF. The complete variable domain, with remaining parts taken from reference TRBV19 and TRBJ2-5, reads DGGITQSPKYLFRKEGQNVTLSCEQNLNHDAMYWYRQDPGQGLRLIYYSQIVNDFQKGDIAEGYSVSREKKESFPLTVTSAQKNPTAFYLCASSIGLAGVGETQYFGPGTRLLVL.

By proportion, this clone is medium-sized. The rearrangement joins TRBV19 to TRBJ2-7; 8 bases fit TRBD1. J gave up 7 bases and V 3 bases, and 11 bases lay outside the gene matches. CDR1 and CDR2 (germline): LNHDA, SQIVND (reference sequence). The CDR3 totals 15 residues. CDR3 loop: CASSIGGTGPVEQYF. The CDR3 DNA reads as TGTGCCAGTAGTATTGGTGGGACAGGTCCTGTTGAGCAGTACTTC.

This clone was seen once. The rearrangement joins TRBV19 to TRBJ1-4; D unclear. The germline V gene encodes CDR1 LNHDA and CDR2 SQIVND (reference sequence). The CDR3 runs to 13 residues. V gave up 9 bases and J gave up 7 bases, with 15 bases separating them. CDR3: CASSPRASEKLFF. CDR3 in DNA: TGTGCCAGCAGTCCAAGGGCCAGTGAAAAACTGTTTTTT.

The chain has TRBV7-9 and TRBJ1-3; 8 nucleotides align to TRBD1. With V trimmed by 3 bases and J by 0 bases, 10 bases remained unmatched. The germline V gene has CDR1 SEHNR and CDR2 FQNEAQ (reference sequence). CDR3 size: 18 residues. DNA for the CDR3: TGTGCCAGCAGCTTTCGCAGGACAGGGAGTCGCTCTGGAAACACCATATATTTT. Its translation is CASSFRRTGSRSGNTIYF.

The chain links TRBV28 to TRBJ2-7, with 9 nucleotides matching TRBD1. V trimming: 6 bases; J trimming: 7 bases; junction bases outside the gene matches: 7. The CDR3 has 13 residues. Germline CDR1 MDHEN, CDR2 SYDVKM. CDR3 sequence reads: CASRRGTGREQYF. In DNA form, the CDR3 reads TGTGCCAGCAGAAGAGGGACAGGGCGGGAGCAGTACTTC.